A selection of T cell receptor beta chains follows, all from one sample in a study of blood T cell repertoires in COVID-19. Generated by immunoSEQ multiplex PCR, the TCRdb table keeps only in-frame clones and is missing some. Of 250,000 or so clones in the sample, roughly 86% were seen once. The specimen was peripheral blood. The receptors stem from a woman in her fifties or sixties with COVID-19, enrolled during active disease. The CDR3 runs from the conserved cysteine through the conserved F or W.

j_call cdr3_length v_call cdr3_aa
TRBJ1-3 14 TRBV7-2 CASSPWGAGNTIYF
TRBJ2-3 18 TRBV18 CASSPRLAGGLDTDTQYF
TRBJ2-7 16 TRBV28 CASSSTGGPAHYEQYF
TRBJ2-1 15 TRBV7-6 CASSQPGQGYNEQFF
TRBJ1-4 14 TRBV7-2 CASSLDSGYEKLFF
TRBJ2-1 15 TRBV5-1 CASSEQGLASHEQFF
TRBJ2-5 16 TRBV7-6 CASSLGGTGEGETQYF
TRBJ1-3 15 TRBV6-1 CASSELRVAGNTIYF
TRBJ2-2 14 TRBV7-7 CASSSRLNTGELFF
TRBJ2-3 14 TRBV7-3 CASSLGGSADTQYF
TRBJ2-5 16 TRBV19 CASSSPDRGLRETQYF
TRBJ2-7 15 TRBV7-9 CASSPSGNPLWEQYF
TRBJ2-7 14 TRBV6-6 CASSFSAGPYEQYF
TRBJ1-2 14 TRBV5-4 CASSRTRGNYGYTF
TRBJ2-4 15 TRBV19 CASNIGWAGKNIQYF
TRBJ1-5 15 TRBV6-5 CASSRTGNSNQPQHF
TRBJ1-4 16 TRBV7-9 CASSSTLTGPVGKLFF
TRBJ1-1 17 TRBV19 CASSGAGDRQMNTEAFF
TRBJ1-1 14 TRBV6-5 CASRDQGRNTEAFF
TRBJ1-2 14 TRBV3-1/TRBV3-2 CASSLHTTNYGYTF
TRBJ2-7 14 TRBV27 CASSILAGGNEQYF
TRBJ2-1 15 TRBV19 CASSPGLAGDNEQFF
TRBJ1-5 15 TRBV20-1 CSASLGANSNQPQHF
TRBJ1-6 13 TRBV6-5 CASTRTGVSPLHF
TRBJ2-7 14 TRBV2 CASSARGRAYEQYF
TRBJ1-6 16 TRBV18 CASSPTPGQRRSPLHF